The 6 T cell receptor beta chains given below trace back to one sample, sequenced in a study of T cell responses to AZD1222 COVID-19 vaccine. The assay was immunoSEQ multiplex PCR, and TCRdb's table has in-frame clones only and misses some. The sample includes about 160,000 clones, roughly 90% of them seen just once. Specimen: peripheral blood, collected 28 days after the second AZD1222 dose. These receptors came from an adult who received the AZD1222 COVID-19 vaccine.

The V call is TRBV3-1 (or the pseudogene TRBV3-2), the J call TRBJ1-1; D not certain. The CDR3 spans 14 residues. V lost 0 bases and J 5 bases, leaving 10 bases between the germline ends. Germline CDR1 is LGHDT and CDR2 is YNNKEL (reference sequence). This chain's CDR3 is CASSQDNRGTEAFF. The CDR3 DNA sequence: TGTGCCAGCAGCCAAGATAACAGAGGGACTGAAGCTTTCTTT.

In DNA, the CDR3 is TGTGCCAGCAGCGTAAATCAGCCCCAGCATTTT. Residues: CASSVNQPQHF. The chain joins TRBV28 to TRBJ1-5, with unresolved D. CDR3 length: 11 amino acids. The V end was cut by 6 bases, the J end by 4 bases, with 4 bases between. Per germline, CDR1 MDHEN and CDR2 SYDVKM.

Note on this clone: At one end, the junction sequence differs from germline, possibly due to a read error. The chain uses TRBV28 and TRBJ2-7, with D possibly being TRBD2 (6 bases). From germline, CDR1 is MDHEN and CDR2 SYDVKM. The CDR3 loop spans 12 amino acids. CDR3 residues: CVSRGSPYEQYF. The CDR3, as DNA: TGTGTCAGCCGGGGGTCTCCCTACGAGCAGTACTTC.

The chain links TRBV15 to TRBJ1-1; 9 nucleotides agree with TRBD1. Losses at the gene ends were 3 bases for V and 1 base for J; bases not matched to a gene: 6. CDR3 length equals 16 residues. Looked up from germline, CDR1 is LNHNV and CDR2 is YYDKDF (reference sequence). The CDR3 sequence is CATSRTPGQGNTEAFF. CDR3 bases: TGTGCCACCAGCAGGACACCGGGACAGGGGAACACTGAAGCTTTCTTT.

The chain joins TRBV4-1 to TRBJ2-7; 13 bases are shared with TRBD2. V lost 4 bases, J lost 7 bases, and 13 bases stayed unmatched. The germline CDR1 and CDR2 sequences are MGHRA and YSYEKL. The CDR3 has 17 amino acids. Here the CDR3 DNA reads TGCGCCAGCAGCCGAGGGACTAGCGGGGTCGCGGATACGGAGCAGTACTTC. This sequence encodes CASSRGTSGVADTEQYF.

This chain connects TRBV19 to TRBJ2-6; no reliable D call. Germline lookup yields CDR1 LNHDA and CDR2 SQIVND (reference sequence). The CDR3 has 15 residues. V was cut by 2 bases and J by 2 bases, with 7 bases left in between. The CDR3 protein is CASSIFAAGANVLTF. The CDR3, as DNA: TGTGCCAGTAGTATATTCGCAGCTGGGGCCAACGTCCTGACTTTC.